This record looks at one T cell receptor beta chain sequence and its context. Repertoires were generated with immunoSEQ multiplex PCR, while TCRdb's copy carries only in-frame clones and drops some. The table shows approximately 74,000 clones, with over 75% occurring only once. This sample was taken from a study of OX40 agonist ivuxolimab in advanced cancers. V shed 5 bases and J 5 bases; nucleotides not matched to a gene: 4. CDR1 SNHLY and CDR2 FYNNEI come from the germline V gene. There are 14 residues in the CDR3. This TCR was recovered from an adult with an advanced solid tumor such as melanoma, head and neck, liver or kidney cancer. Sequencing was performed on CD4+ or CD8+ T cells sorted from blood, taken in a trial of the OX40 agonist ivuxolimab. The chain uses TRBV2 and TRBJ1-5; 9 nucleotides agree with TRBD1. Written as DNA, the CDR3 is TGTGCCAGCAGTCTACAGGGGGCTTATCAGCCCCAGCATTTT. As protein: CASSLQGAYQPQHF.